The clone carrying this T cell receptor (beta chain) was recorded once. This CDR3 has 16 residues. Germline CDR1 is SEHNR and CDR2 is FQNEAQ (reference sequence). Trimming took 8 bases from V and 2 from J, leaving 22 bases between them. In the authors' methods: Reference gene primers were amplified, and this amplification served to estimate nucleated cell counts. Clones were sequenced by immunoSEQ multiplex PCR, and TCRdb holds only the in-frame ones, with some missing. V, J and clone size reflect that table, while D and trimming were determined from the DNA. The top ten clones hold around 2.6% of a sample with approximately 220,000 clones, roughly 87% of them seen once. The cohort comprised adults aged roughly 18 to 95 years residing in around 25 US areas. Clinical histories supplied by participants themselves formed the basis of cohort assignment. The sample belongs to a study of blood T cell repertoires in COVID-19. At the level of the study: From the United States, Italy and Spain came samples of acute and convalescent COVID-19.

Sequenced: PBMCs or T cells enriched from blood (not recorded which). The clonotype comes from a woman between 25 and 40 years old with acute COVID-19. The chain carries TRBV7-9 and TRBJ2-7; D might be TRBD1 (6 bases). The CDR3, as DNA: TGTGCCAGCGGGACGGTACAGGGATTTCAGCCCTACGAGCAGTACTTC. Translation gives CASGTVQGFQPYEQYF.